This paragraph reports one T cell receptor beta chain. Its cognate antigen is unknown. This sample was included in a study of T cell clusters in autoimmune cytopenias. TRB was amplified from about 260 ng of peripheral blood genomic DNA per sample. Study-wide results and limits: Primary autoimmune cytopenia patients seemingly lacked the physiological T cell clusters found in healthy donors. Active autoimmune hepatitis patients had almost three-fold fewer exclusive TRB clusters than healthy donors. TRB repertoire shifts in secondary cytopenia and chronic lymphocytic leukemia mostly reflected lymphoma, not autoimmunity.

CDR3 length: 14 amino acids. Germline V gene data show CDR1 as DFQATT and CDR2 as SNEGSKA (reference sequence). TRB was amplified by touch-down multiplex PCR, primer pools A and B combined. TCRdb re-called the multiplex PCR reads and shows each CDR3 protein once, DNA omitted. In all, the sample yields about 8,100 distinct CDR3 sequences. The specimen sequenced was peripheral blood. This chain links TRBV20-1 with TRBJ1-6. This sequence was found in a human donor with an autoimmune cytopenia or autoimmune hepatitis (not recorded which). The CDR3 loop is CSAREGKNNSPLHF.